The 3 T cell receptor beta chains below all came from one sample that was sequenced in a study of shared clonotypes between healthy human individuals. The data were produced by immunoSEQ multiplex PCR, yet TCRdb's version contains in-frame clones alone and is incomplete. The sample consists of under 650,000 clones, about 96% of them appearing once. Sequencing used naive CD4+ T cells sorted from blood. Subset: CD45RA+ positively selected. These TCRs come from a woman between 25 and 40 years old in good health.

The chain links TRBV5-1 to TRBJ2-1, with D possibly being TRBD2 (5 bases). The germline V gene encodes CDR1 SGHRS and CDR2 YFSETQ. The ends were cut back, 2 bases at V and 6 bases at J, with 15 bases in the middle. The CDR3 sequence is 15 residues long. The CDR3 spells CASSLQRGSGNEQFF. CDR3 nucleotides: TGCGCCAGCAGCTTACAAAGAGGGTCCGGCAATGAGCAGTTCTTC.

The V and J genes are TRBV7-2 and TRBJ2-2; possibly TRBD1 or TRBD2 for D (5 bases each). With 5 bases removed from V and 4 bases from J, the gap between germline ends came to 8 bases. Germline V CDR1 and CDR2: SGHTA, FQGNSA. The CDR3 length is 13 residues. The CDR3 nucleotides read TGTGCCAGCAGCGCAGGGACCACCGGGGAGCTGTTTTTT. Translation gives CASSAGTTGELFF.

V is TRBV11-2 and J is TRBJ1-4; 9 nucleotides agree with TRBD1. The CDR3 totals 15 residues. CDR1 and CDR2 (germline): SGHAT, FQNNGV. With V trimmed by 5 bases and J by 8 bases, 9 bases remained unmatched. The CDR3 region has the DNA TGTGCCAGCAGCACAGGGGGCACACTCGGCGAAAAACTGTTTTTT. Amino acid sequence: CASSTGGTLGEKLFF.